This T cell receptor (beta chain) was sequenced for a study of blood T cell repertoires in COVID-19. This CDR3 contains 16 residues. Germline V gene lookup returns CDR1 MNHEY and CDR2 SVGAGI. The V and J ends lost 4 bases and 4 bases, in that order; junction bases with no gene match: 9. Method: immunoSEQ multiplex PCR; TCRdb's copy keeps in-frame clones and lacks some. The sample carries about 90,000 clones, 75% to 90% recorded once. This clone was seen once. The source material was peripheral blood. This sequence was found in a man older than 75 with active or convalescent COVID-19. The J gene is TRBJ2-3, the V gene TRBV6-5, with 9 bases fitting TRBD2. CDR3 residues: CASSSNSGRDADTQYF. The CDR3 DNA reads TGTGCCAGCAGTTCCAATAGCGGGAGAGACGCAGATACGCAGTATTTT.